Each of the 6 T cell receptor beta chains below was sequenced from the same sample in a study of T cell responses to AZD1222 COVID-19 vaccine. Using immunoSEQ multiplex PCR, the repertoire was profiled, and TCRdb retains in-frame clones only, with some absent. Found here are some 150,000 clones, roughly 86% of them singletons; the top ten hold roughly 5.2%. The material sequenced was peripheral blood, taken 28 days after the second dose of the MenACWY control vaccine. Receptors originate from an adult who received the MenACWY meningococcal vaccine as a control.

The chain uses TRBV5-5 and TRBJ2-1; D remains ambiguous. Germline CDR1 reads SGHKS; CDR2 reads YYEKEE (reference sequence). V lost 0 bases and J lost 5, with 6 bases in between. This CDR3 is built from 13 residues. The CDR3 spells CASSLGPHNEQFF. CDR3 nucleotides: TGTGCCAGCAGCTTGGGACCACACAATGAGCAGTTCTTC. The whole variable domain, filled in from reference TRBV5-5 and TRBJ2-1, reads DAGVTQSPTHLIKTRGQQVTLRCSPISGHKSVSWYQQVLGQGPQFIFQYYEKEERGRGNFPDRFSARQFPNYSSELNVNALLLGDSALYLCASSLGPHNEQFFGPGTRLTVL.

V gene TRBV5-1 combines with J gene TRBJ1-6; D possibly corresponds to TRBD1 (5 bases). Germline CDR1 and CDR2: SGHRS and YFSETQ. Between the trimmed V and J ends, which lost 3 bases and 9 bases, there was a span of 13 bases. CDR3 length: 14 residues. Here the CDR3 DNA reads TGCGCCAGCAGCTCCGGGACTATGGGTTCACCCCTCCACTTT. It encodes CASSSGTMGSPLHF.

The gene calls are TRBV19 and TRBJ1-1; D remains ambiguous. This CDR3 contains 17 residues. V was clipped by 7 bases and J by 0 bases, with 21 bases between them. Germline V CDR1 and CDR2: LNHDA, SQIVND (reference sequence). CDR3 coding DNA: TGTGCCAGTACCCTTGCGGACGGACGTTCCATGAACACTGAAGCTTTCTTT. This gives the protein CASTLADGRSMNTEAFF.

In this sample, this clone turned up a few times. This rearrangement joins TRBV19 to TRBJ1-4; no definite D call. The V gene's germline CDR1 is LNHDA and CDR2 SQIVND (reference sequence). The CDR3 contains 15 residues. The V end was cut by 5 bases, the J end by 4 bases, with 14 bases between. CDR3 region: CASSSPGQLNEKLFF. The CDR3 DNA follows: TGTGCCAGTAGTTCGCCAGGCCAACTTAATGAAAAACTGTTTTTT.

This clone was observed a single time. The chain employs TRBV6-2 or TRBV6-3 and TRBJ2-2, with D maybe TRBD2 (5 bases). The CDR3 runs 16 residues. Germline V gene sequence: CDR1 MNHEY, CDR2 SVGEGT. V was cut by 2 bases and J by 5 bases, with 15 bases left in between. The CDR3 region is CASSYPKGGGTGELFF. DNA for the CDR3: TGTGCCAGCAGTTACCCAAAAGGCGGAGGAACCGGGGAGCTGTTTTTT.

This clone turned up a few times. V is TRBV6-2 or TRBV6-3 and J is TRBJ1-5; no clear D. Per germline, CDR1 MNHEY and CDR2 SVGEGT. The CDR3 loop spans 10 amino acids. Trimming cost V 3 bases and J 6 bases, with 0 bases left between them. The CDR3 DNA reads as TGTGCCAGCAGTTATCAGCCCCAGCATTTT. Protein sequence: CASSYQPQHF.